Included here is one TCR beta chain sequence, with context. This sample was taken from a study of shared clonotypes between healthy human individuals. Splitting of each subset's genomic DNA was done evenly across several immunoSEQ plates. Using immunoSEQ multiplex PCR, the repertoire was profiled, and TCRdb retains in-frame clones only, with some absent. This table holds about 980,000 clones, about 80% found once. Germline V lookup: CDR1 SGHRS, CDR2 YFSETQ. The J segment lost 0 bases and the V segment lost 4 bases, leaving 4 bases of the junction unmatched. The CDR3 covers 14 residues. The TCR originated in a man aged 18 to 35 in good health. The specimen sequenced was memory CD4+ T cells sorted from blood. Regarding subset: CD45RA-negative fraction. This chain joins TRBV5-1 and TRBJ2-7; 7 nucleotides agree with TRBD1. CDR3 nucleotides: TGCGCCAGCAGCACAGACAGGGTCTCCTACGAGCAGTACTTC. This codes for CASSTDRVSYEQYF.